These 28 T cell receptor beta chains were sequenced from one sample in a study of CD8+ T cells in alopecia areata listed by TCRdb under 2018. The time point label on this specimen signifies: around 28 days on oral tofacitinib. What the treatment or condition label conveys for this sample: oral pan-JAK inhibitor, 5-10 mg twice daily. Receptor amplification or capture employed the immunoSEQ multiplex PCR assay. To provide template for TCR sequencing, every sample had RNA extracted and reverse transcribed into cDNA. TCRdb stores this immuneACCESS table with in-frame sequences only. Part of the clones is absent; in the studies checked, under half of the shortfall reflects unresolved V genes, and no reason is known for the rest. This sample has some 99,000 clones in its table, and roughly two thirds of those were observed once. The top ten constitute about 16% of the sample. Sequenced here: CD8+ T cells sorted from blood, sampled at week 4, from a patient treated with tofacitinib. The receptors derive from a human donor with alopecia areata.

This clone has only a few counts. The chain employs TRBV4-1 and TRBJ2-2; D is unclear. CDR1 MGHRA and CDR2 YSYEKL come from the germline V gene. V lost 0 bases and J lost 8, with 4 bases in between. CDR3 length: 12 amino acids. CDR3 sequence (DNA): TGCGCCAGCAGCCAAGAGTCAGGGGAGCTGTTTTTT. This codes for CASSQESGELFF.

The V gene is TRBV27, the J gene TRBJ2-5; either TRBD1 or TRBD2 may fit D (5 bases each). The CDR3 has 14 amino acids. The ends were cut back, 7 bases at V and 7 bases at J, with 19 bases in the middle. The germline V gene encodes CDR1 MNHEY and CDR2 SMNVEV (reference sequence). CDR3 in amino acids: CASISGTPTGTQYF. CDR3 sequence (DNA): TGTGCCAGCATCTCCGGGACCCCAACCGGGACCCAGTACTTC.

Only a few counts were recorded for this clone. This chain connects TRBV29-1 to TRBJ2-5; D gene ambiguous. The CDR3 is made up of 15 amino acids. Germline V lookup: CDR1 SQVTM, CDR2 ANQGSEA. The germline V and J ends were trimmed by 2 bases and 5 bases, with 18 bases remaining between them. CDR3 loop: CSVELVPAVSETQYF. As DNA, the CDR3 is TGCAGCGTTGAACTAGTCCCGGCGGTATCGGAGACCCAGTACTTC.

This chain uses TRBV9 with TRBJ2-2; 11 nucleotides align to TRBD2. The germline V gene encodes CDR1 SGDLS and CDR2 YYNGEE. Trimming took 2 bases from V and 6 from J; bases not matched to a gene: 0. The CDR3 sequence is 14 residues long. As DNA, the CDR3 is TGTGCCAGCAGCGTTAGCGGGGGGGCCGGGGAGCTGTTTTTT. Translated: CASSVSGGAGELFF.

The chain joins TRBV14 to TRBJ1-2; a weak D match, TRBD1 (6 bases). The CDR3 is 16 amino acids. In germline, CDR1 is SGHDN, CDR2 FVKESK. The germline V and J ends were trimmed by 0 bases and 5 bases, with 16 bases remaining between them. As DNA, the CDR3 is TGTGCCAGCAGCCAAGAGGGACACTCCGCGCATTATGGCTACACCTTC. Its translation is CASSQEGHSAHYGYTF.

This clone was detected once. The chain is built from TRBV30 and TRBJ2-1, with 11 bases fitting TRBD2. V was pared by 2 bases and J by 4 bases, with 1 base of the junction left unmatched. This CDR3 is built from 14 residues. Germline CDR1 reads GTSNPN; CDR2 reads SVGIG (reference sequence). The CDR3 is CAWSLAGGYNEQFF. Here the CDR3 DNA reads TGTGCCTGGAGTCTAGCGGGGGGTTACAATGAGCAGTTCTTC.

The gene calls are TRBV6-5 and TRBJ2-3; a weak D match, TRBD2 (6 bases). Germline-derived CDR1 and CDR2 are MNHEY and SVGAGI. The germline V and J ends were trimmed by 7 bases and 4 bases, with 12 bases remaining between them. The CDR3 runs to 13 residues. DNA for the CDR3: TGTGCCAGCATGGCGGGGAACTCAGATACGCAGTATTTT. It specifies CASMAGNSDTQYF.

DNA of the CDR3: TGCAGTGCTTTACAGGGCTACGAGCAGTACTTC. It encodes CSALQGYEQYF. The V and J genes are TRBV20-1 and TRBJ2-7; TRBD1 is a possible D gene (6 bases). This CDR3 has 11 residues. V dropped 5 bases and J dropped 3 bases, with 8 bases sitting between them. Germline V gene data show CDR1 as DFQATT and CDR2 as SNEGSKA (reference sequence).

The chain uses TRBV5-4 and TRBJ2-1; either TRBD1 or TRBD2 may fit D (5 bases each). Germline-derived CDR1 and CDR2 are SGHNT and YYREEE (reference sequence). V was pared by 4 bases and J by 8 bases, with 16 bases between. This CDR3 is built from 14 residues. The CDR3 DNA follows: TGTGCCAGCAGCCCCGGGACGGATGGTTATGAGCAGTTCTTC. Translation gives CASSPGTDGYEQFF.

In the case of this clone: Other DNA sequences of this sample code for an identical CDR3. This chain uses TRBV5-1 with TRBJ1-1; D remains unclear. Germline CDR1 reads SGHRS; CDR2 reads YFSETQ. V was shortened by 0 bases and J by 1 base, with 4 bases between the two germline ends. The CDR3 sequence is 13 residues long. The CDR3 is CASSLAGNTEAFF. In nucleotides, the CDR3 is TGCGCCAGCAGCTTGGCCGGGAACACTGAAGCTTTCTTT.

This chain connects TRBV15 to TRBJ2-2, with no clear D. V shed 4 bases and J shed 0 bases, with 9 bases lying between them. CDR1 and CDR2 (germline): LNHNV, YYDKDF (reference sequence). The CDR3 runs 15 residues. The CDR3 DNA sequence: TGTGCCACCAGCAAAAGGGTCGCGAACACCGGGGAGCTGTTTTTT. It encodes CATSKRVANTGELFF.

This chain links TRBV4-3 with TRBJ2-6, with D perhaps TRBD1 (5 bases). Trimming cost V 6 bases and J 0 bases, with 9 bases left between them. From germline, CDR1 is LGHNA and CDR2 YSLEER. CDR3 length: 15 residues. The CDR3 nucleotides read TGCGCCAGCAGTCGACAGTACTCTGGGGCCAACGTCCTGACTTTC. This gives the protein CASSRQYSGANVLTF.

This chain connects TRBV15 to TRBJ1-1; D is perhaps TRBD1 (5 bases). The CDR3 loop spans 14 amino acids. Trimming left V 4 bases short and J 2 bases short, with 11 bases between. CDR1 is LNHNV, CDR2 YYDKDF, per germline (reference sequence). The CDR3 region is CATSNRGVNTEAFF. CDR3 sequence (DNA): TGTGCCACCAGCAATAGGGGCGTCAACACTGAAGCTTTCTTT. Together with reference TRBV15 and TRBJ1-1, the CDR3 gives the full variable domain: DAMVIQNPRYQVTQFGKPVTLSCSQTLNHNVMYWYQQKSSQAPKLLFHYYDKDFNNEADTPDNFQSRRPNTSFCFLDIRSPGLGDTAMYLCATSNRGVNTEAFFGQGTRLTVV.

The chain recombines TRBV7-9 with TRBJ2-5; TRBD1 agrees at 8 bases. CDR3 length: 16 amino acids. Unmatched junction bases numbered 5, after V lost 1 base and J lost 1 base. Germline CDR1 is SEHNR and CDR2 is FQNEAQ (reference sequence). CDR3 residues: CASSLGRTGSQETQYF. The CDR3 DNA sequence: TGTGCCAGCAGCTTAGGCCGGACAGGGTCCCAAGAGACCCAGTACTTC.

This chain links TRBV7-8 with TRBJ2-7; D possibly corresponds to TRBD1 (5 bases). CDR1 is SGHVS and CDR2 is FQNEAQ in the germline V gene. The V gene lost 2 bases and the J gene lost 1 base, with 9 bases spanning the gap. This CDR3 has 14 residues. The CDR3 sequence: CASSLLTASYEQYF. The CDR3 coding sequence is TGTGCCAGCAGCTTATTGACAGCTTCCTACGAGCAGTACTTC.

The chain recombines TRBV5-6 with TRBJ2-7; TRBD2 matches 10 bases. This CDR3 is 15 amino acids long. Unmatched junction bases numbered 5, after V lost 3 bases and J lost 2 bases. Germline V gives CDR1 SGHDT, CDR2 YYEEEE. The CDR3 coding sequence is TGTGCCAGCAGCTCTCTAGCGGGAGAAACCTACGAGCAGTACTTC. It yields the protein CASSSLAGETYEQYF.

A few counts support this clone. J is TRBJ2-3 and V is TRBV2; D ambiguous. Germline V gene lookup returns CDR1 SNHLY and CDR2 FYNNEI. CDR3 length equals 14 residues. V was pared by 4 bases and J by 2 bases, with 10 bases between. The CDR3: CASSVDRYTDTQYF. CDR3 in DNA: TGTGCCAGCAGTGTAGACCGTTACACAGATACGCAGTATTTT.

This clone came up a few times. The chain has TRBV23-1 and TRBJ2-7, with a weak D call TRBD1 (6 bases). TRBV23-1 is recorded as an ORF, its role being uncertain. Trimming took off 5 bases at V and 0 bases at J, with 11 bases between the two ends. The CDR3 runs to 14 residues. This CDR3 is CASSGDRSSYEQYF. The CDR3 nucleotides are TGCGCCAGCAGTGGTGACAGGAGCTCCTACGAGCAGTACTTC.

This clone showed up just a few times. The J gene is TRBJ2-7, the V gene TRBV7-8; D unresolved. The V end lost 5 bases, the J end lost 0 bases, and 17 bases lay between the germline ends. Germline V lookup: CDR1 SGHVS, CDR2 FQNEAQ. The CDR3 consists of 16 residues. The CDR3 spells CASSPGSTETSYEQYF. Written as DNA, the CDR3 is TGTGCCAGCAGCCCCGGCAGCACCGAGACCTCCTACGAGCAGTACTTC.

The CDR3 DNA follows: TGTGCCAGCAGAGGACTAGCGGGTTCCTACAATGAGCAGTTCTTC. Amino acids: CASRGLAGSYNEQFF. The chain uses TRBV6-5 and TRBJ2-1; 11 positions agree with TRBD2. The V gene end was trimmed by 6 bases and the J gene end by 1 base; junction bases not matched to a gene: 2. Germline CDR1 reads MNHEY; CDR2 reads SVGAGI. The CDR3 is made up of 15 amino acids.

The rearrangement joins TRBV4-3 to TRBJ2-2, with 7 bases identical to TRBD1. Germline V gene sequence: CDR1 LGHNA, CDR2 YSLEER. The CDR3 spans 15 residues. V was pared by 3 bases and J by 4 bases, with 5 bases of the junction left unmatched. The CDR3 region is CASSHDRVGTGELFF. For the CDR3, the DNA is TGCGCCAGCAGCCACGACAGGGTCGGCACCGGGGAGCTGTTTTTT.

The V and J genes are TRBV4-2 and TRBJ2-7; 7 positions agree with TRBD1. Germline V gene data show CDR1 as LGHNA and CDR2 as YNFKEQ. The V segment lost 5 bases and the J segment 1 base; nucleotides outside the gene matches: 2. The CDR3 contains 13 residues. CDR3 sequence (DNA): TGTGCCAGCAGCAGGGGACAGTCCTACGAGCAGTACTTC. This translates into CASSRGQSYEQYF.

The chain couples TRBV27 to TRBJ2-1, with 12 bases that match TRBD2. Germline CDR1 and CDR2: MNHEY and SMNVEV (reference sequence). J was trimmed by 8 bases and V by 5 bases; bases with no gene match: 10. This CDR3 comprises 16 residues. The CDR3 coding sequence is TGTGCCAGCAGTGACATACTAGCGGGGGGCCCCGATGAGCAGTTCTTC. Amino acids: CASSDILAGGPDEQFF.

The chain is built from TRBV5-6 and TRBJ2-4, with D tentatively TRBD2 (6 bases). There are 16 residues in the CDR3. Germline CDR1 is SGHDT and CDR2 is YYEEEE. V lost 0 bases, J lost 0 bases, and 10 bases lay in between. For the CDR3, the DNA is TGTGCCAGCAGCTTGGGGACGGGACTAGCCAAAAACATTCAGTACTTC. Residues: CASSLGTGLAKNIQYF.

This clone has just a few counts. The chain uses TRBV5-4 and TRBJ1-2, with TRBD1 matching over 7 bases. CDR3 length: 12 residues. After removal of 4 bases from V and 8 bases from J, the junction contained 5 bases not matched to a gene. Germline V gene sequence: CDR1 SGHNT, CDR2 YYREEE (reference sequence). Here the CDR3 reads CASSGTGEGYTF. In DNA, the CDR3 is TGTGCCAGCAGCGGAACAGGGGAAGGCTACACCTTC.

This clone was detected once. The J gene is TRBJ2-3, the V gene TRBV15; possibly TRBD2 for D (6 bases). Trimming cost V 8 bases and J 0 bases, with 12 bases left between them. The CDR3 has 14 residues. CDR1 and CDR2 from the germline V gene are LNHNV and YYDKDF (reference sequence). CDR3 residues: CATAGPLSTDTQYF. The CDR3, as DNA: TGTGCCACCGCGGGGCCCCTGAGCACAGATACGCAGTATTTT. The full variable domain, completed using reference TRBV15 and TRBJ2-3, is DAMVIQNPRYQVTQFGKPVTLSCSQTLNHNVMYWYQQKSSQAPKLLFHYYDKDFNNEADTPDNFQSRRPNTSFCFLDIRSPGLGDTAMYLCATAGPLSTDTQYFGPGTRLTVL.

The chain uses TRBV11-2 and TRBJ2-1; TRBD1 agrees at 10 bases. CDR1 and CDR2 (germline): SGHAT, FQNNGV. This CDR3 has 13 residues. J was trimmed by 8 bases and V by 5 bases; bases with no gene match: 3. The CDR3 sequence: CASSTGQGYEQFF. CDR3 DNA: TGTGCCAGCAGCACGGGACAGGGGTATGAGCAGTTCTTC.

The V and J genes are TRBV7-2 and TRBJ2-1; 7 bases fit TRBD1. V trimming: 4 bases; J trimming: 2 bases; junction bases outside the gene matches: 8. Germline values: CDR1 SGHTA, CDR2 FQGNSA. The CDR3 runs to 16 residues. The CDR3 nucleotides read TGTGCCAGCAGCTCGATGGAACAGGGGACCTACAATGAGCAGTTCTTC. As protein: CASSSMEQGTYNEQFF.